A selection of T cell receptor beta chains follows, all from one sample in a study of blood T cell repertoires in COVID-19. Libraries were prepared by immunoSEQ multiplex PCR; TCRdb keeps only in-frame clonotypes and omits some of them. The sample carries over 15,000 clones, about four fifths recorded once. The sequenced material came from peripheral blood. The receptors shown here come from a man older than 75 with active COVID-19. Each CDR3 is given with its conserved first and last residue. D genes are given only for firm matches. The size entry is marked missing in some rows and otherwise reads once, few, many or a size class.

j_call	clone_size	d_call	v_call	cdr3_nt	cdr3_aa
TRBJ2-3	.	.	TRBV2	TGTGCCAGCAGTGAACAAGATACGCAGTATTTT	CASSEQDTQYF
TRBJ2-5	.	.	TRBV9	TGTGCCAGCAGCGTAGGGGGGCCTCTAGGGGAGACCCAGTACTTC	CASSVGGPLGETQYF
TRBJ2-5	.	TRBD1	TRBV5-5	TGTGCCAGCAGCCCGAGGGGGACAGGGAGGTCAGAGACCCAGTACTTC	CASSPRGTGRSETQYF
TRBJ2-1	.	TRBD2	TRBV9	TGTGCCAGCAGCGTACTCACTAGCGCAGGATCGGATGAGCAGTTCTTC	CASSVLTSAGSDEQFF
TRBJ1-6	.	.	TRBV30	TGTGCCTGGCGGGGGGTAGGGTACGATTCACCCCTCCACTTT	CAWRGVGYDSPLHF
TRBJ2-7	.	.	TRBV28	TGTGCCAGCAGAGTTGGGCCCAGCTCCTACGAGCAGTACTTC	CASRVGPSSYEQYF
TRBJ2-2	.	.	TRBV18	TGTGCCAGCTCACCACGGACAGAGAACACCGGGGAGCTGTTTTTT	CASSPRTENTGELFF
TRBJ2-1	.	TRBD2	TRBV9	TGTGCCAGCTCGTTAGCGGGAGCGAACAATGAGCAGTTCTTC	CASSLAGANNEQFF
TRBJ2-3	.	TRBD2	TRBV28	TGTGCCAGCAGTTGGGGGGGAATCACAGATACGCAGTATTTT	CASSWGGITDTQYF
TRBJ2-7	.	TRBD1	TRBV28	TGTGCCAGCCAAACAGGGGGCGACGAGCAGTACTTC	CASQTGGDEQYF
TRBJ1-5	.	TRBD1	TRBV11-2	TGTGCCAGCAGCTTGGGACAGAATCAGCCCCAGCATTTT	CASSLGQNQPQHF
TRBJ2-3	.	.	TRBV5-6	TGTGCCAGCAGCCCTGACATAGGAAATACGCAGTATTTT	CASSPDIGNTQYF
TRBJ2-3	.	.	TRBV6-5	TGTGCCAGCAGGACAATCACCACTGGCACAGATACGCAGTATTTT	CASRTITTGTDTQYF
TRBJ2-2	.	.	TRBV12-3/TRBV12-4	TGTGCCAGCAGGCGAACTAGTGGCGGGGAGCTGTTTTTT	CASRRTSGGELFF
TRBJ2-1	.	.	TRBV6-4	TGTGCCAGGAGAGCGGTCACCCCCTACAATGAGCAGTTCTTC	CARRAVTPYNEQFF
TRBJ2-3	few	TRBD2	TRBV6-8	TGTGCCACCGCGACCGGGACTAGCGGGAGACCATCTAGCACAGATACGCAGTATTTT	CATATGTSGRPSSTDTQYF
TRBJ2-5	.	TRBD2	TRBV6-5	TGTGCCAGCAGTTATGTGACTAGCTCGGAGACCCAGTACTTC	CASSYVTSSETQYF
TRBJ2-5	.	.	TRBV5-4	TGTGCCAGCAGCTTGGACAGCTTCCAAGAGACCCAGTACTTC	CASSLDSFQETQYF
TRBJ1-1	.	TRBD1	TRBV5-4	TGTGCCAGCAGGGTAACAGGGGCGAACACTGAAGCTTTCTTT	CASRVTGANTEAFF
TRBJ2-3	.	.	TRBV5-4	TGTGCCAGCAGCAACCAGACTAGAGGAGAGTATTTT	CASSNQTRGEYF
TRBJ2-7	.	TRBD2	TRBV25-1	TGTGCCAGCAGTGCAGCTAGCGGATTCTCCTACGAGCAGTACTTC	CASSAASGFSYEQYF
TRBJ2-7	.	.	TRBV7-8	TGTGCCAGCAGCGCTAGTATCGGGGTAAGCTCCTACGAGCAGTACTTC	CASSASIGVSSYEQYF
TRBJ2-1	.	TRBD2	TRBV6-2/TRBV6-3	TGTGCCAGCAGTTACGGCGGGAGGGCCCCGAACAATGAGCAGTTCTTC	CASSYGGRAPNNEQFF
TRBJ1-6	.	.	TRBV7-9	TGTGCCAGCGCGAAGGAGACGGGAGGTAGATCACCCCTCCACTTT	CASAKETGGRSPLHF
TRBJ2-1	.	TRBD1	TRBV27	TGTGCCAGCAGTCCACAGGGGGCGGGGCAGTTCTTC	CASSPQGAGQFF
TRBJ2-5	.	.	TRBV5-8	TGTGCCAGCAGAGAGAAAGGAGGTTGGGAGACCCAGTACTTC	CASREKGGWETQYF
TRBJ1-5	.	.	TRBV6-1	TGTGCCAGCAGTGAATTCCAGGGAGGGGCGGGCAATCAGCCCCAGCATTTT	CASSEFQGGAGNQPQHF
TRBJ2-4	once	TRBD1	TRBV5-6	TGTGCCAGCAGCTTGTCCTCGACAGGGCTAGCCAAAAACATTCAGTACTTC	CASSLSSTGLAKNIQYF
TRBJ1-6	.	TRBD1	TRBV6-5	TGTGCCAGCAGGGGGACAGGGAATAATTCACCCCTCCACTTT	CASRGTGNNSPLHF
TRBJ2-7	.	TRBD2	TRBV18	TGTGCCAGCTCACCGGTAGCGGGAGTGAGGTACGAGCAGTACTTC	CASSPVAGVRYEQYF
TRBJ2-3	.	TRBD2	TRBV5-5	TGTGCCAGCAGCTTCCGACTAGCGGGAGCATTAGATACGCAGTATTTT	CASSFRLAGALDTQYF
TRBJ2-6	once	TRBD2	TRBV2	TGTGCCAGCAGGGCCTTACTAGCGAACTCTGGGGCCAACGTCCTGACTTTC	CASRALLANSGANVLTF
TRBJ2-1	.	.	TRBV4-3	TGCGCCAGCAGCCACCAGGGATTCGGCAATGAGCAGTTCTTC	CASSHQGFGNEQFF
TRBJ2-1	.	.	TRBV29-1	TGTAGCGGACAGACTGGGTACAATGAGCAGTTCTTC	CSGQTGYNEQFF
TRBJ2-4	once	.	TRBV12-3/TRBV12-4	TGTGCCAGCAGTTTAGCGCACGGGAACATTCAGTACTTC	CASSLAHGNIQYF
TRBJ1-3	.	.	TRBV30	TGTGCCTGGAGGCACCAACAGGGATTTACTGGAAACACCATATATTTT	CAWRHQQGFTGNTIYF
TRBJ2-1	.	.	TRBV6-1	TGTGCCAGCAGTGAAGCCAGCCCCGGGGTTGAGCAGTTCTTC	CASSEASPGVEQFF
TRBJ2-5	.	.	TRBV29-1	TGCAGCGTTAACCTGGCGAGGGAGACCCAGTACTTC	CSVNLARETQYF
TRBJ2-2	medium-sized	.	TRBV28	TGTGCCAGCAGCCACCAGCTGTTTTGGACTACCACGAACACCGGGGAGCTGTTTTTT	CASSHQLFWTTTNTGELFF
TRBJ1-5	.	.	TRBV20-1	TGCAGTGCTAGTACAACAGCAGATCAGCCCCAGCATTTT	CSASTTADQPQHF
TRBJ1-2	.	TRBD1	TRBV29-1	TGCAGCGCTGTAGGACAGGGTCTGAGGGGCTACACCTTC	CSAVGQGLRGYTF
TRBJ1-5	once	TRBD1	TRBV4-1	TGCGCCAGCAGCCAAGATGACAGGGAGAATCAGCCCCAGCATTTT	CASSQDDRENQPQHF